Shown below are 31 T cell receptor beta chains from a single sample sequenced in a study of shared clonotypes between healthy human individuals. Sequenced by immunoSEQ multiplex PCR; TCRdb stores in-frame clones only, minus some. The sample has roughly 760,000 clones; 74% are singletons. Sequencing input: memory CD4+ T cells sorted from blood. Subset meaning: CD45RA-negative fraction. Every receptor here comes from a woman in her thirties in good health.

This clone has only a few counts. V and J are TRBV28 and TRBJ2-3; D is unclear. Germline CDR1 MDHEN, CDR2 SYDVKM. Trimming took 8 bases from V and 5 from J, leaving 14 bases between them. The CDR3 length is 13 residues. CDR3 residues: CASRGDLEDTQYF. CDR3 nucleotides: TGTGCCAGCCGAGGAGATTTGGAAGATACGCAGTATTTT.

The chain links TRBV4-1 to TRBJ1-2; D is ambiguous. This CDR3 is built from 13 residues. Germline V gene data show CDR1 as MGHRA and CDR2 as YSYEKL. Trimming shortened V by 0 bases and J by 6 bases, and 8 bases separated the two germline ends. The CDR3 DNA is TGCGCCAGCAGCCAAGAGGGAGGAGATGGCTACACCTTC. Amino acid sequence: CASSQEGGDGYTF.

The chain joins TRBV6-1 to TRBJ1-2; no reliable D call. The germline V gene has CDR1 MNHNS and CDR2 SASEGT. The CDR3 contains 13 residues. The ends were cut back, 4 bases at V and 1 base at J, with 7 bases in the middle. In DNA, the CDR3 is TGTGCCAGCAGTGCCACAGTTAACTATGGCTACACCTTC. Residues: CASSATVNYGYTF.

This rearrangement joins TRBV25-1 to TRBJ2-5, with 9 bases fitting TRBD2. Germline V gene data show CDR1 as MGHDK and CDR2 as SYGVNS. This CDR3 region has 15 residues. V was clipped by 1 base and J by 5 bases; unmatched bases: 5. CDR3: CASSEFLAGGETQYF. The CDR3 bases are TGTGCCAGCAGTGAATTCCTGGCGGGAGGGGAGACCCAGTACTTC.

The chain recombines TRBV11-2 with TRBJ2-3, with a tentative D call TRBD2 (5 bases). CDR1 is SGHAT, CDR2 FQNNGV, per germline. The CDR3 is 16 residues long. V lost 2 bases, J lost 1 base, and 13 bases lay in between. The CDR3 DNA reads TGTGCCAGCAGCTTATTGAGGGTCAAGGGCACAGATACGCAGTATTTT. This gives the protein CASSLLRVKGTDTQYF.

The sample holds one count of this clone. The chain recombines TRBV28 with TRBJ2-1; D is unclear. The CDR3 spans 12 residues. Per germline, CDR1 MDHEN and CDR2 SYDVKM. V was trimmed by 3 bases and J by 9 bases, leaving 9 bases between them. The CDR3 sequence is CASSLGYGEQFF. CDR3 sequence (DNA): TGTGCCAGCAGTTTGGGGTACGGTGAGCAGTTCTTC.

This clone was observed a few times. The V call is TRBV4-1, the J call TRBJ1-2; D is uncertain. The CDR3 spans 14 residues. Germline CDR1 and CDR2: MGHRA and YSYEKL. V lost 1 base to trimming and J lost 4 bases, with 10 bases between them. CDR3 DNA: TGCGCCAGCAGCCAAGTACAGCGTATCTATGGCTACACCTTC. This translates into CASSQVQRIYGYTF.

The chain carries TRBV5-1 and TRBJ2-3, with 8 bases that match TRBD1. This CDR3 has 15 amino acids. V lost 6 bases and J lost 5; bases outside the gene matches: 11. Germline V gives CDR1 SGHRS, CDR2 YFSETQ. The CDR3 bases are TGCGCCAGCAACCGGGGACAGGTCCTTGGAGATACGCAGTATTTT. Translating it yields CASNRGQVLGDTQYF.

This clone has a handful of counts. The rearrangement uses TRBV14 and TRBJ1-1; no clear D. Between the trimmed V and J ends, which lost 4 bases and 4 bases, there was a span of 13 bases. From germline, CDR1 is SGHDN and CDR2 FVKESK. The CDR3 extends over 14 amino acids. The CDR3 sequence: CASSPGDAGTEAFF. The CDR3, as DNA: TGTGCCAGCAGCCCTGGGGATGCGGGCACTGAAGCTTTCTTT.

As for this clone: Other DNA variants within this sample encode the same CDR3. The V call is TRBV28, the J call TRBJ1-1, with no clear D. Germline V lookup: CDR1 MDHEN, CDR2 SYDVKM. The V gene lost 2 bases and the J gene lost 1 base, with 5 bases spanning the gap. The CDR3 runs 13 residues. CDR3 in amino acids: CASSLPGNTEAFF. The CDR3 DNA follows: TGTGCCAGCAGTTTACCGGGGAACACTGAAGCTTTCTTT.

V and J are TRBV18 and TRBJ2-7; D not resolved. Germline values: CDR1 KGHSH, CDR2 LQKENI. Trimming removed 3 bases from V and 4 bases from J, with 10 bases in between. The CDR3 loop spans 13 amino acids. The CDR3 DNA sequence: TGTGCCAGCTCACCTCGACTTTCATACGAGCAGTACTTC. Translating it yields CASSPRLSYEQYF. Based on the CDR3 plus reference TRBV18 and TRBJ2-7, the full variable domain is NAGVMQNPRHLVRRRGQEARLRCSPMKGHSHVYWYRQLPEEGLKFMVYLQKENIIDESGMPKERFSAEFPKEGPSILRIQQVVRGDSAAYFCASSPRLSYEQYFGPGTRLTVT.

This chain links TRBV5-1 with TRBJ2-1, with 8 bases matching TRBD2. This CDR3 has 14 residues. Trimming at V came to 2 bases and at J to 8 bases, leaving 6 bases not matched to a gene. The germline gives CDR1 SGHRS, CDR2 YFSETQ. The chain's CDR3 is CASSFNPGGDEQFF. The DNA for the CDR3 is TGCGCCAGCAGCTTCAATCCGGGAGGGGATGAGCAGTTCTTC.

The chain employs TRBV18 and TRBJ2-1; 9 nucleotides agree with TRBD1. This CDR3 has 14 residues. Germline CDR1 KGHSH, CDR2 LQKENI. J was trimmed by 3 bases and V by 9 bases; bases with no gene match: 6. In nucleotides, the CDR3 is TGTGCCAGTGGCCGGGACAGGGACTACAATGAGCAGTTCTTC. Residues: CASGRDRDYNEQFF.

About this clone: The sample has other DNA sequences that encode this CDR3 too. CDR3 DNA: TGTGCCAGCAGCCTAGGACAAAACTATGGCTACACCTTC. Translation gives CASSLGQNYGYTF. The V gene is TRBV5-4, the J gene TRBJ1-2; D possibly corresponds to TRBD1 (5 bases). Looked up from germline, CDR1 is SGHNT and CDR2 is YYREEE (reference sequence). V lost 4 bases and J 2 bases, leaving 9 bases between the germline ends. The CDR3 runs to 13 residues. The full variable domain, with the rest looked up from reference TRBV5-4 and TRBJ1-2, is ETGVTQSPTHLIKTRGQQVTLRCSSQSGHNTVSWYQQALGQGPQFIFQYYREEENGRGNFPPRFSGLQFPNYSSELNVNALELDDSALYLCASSLGQNYGYTFGSGTRLTVV.

The chain recombines TRBV11-2 with TRBJ1-2, with a tentative D call TRBD1 (6 bases). The V gene's germline CDR1 is SGHAT and CDR2 FQNNGV. CDR3 length: 13 amino acids. The V end lost 4 bases, the J end lost 4 bases, and 10 bases lay between the germline ends. CDR3 amino acids: CASSSLGGYGYTF. CDR3 DNA sequence: TGTGCCAGCAGCTCGCTAGGGGGCTATGGCTACACCTTC.

The chain is built from TRBV14 and TRBJ1-3; D gene ambiguous. Deletions cut 4 bases from V and 4 bases from J, with 17 bases between. CDR1 is SGHDN, CDR2 FVKESK, per germline. CDR3 length: 16 residues. CDR3 sequence (DNA): TGTGCCAGCAGCCCTTCCCGCAGGCAGACAGGAAACACCATATATTTT. This translates into CASSPSRRQTGNTIYF.

The J gene is TRBJ2-2, the V gene TRBV28, with a weak D call TRBD1 (5 bases). Germline CDR1 MDHEN, CDR2 SYDVKM. This CDR3 spans 16 amino acids. Trimming stripped 4 bases from V and 5 bases from J, with 17 bases between. CDR3 sequence (DNA): TGTGCCAGCAGTTCCCCCCTAGGGGCTAGGACCGGGGAGCTGTTTTTT. It encodes CASSSPLGARTGELFF.

The rearrangement joins TRBV5-8 to TRBJ1-5, with D tentatively TRBD1 (6 bases). CDR3 length equals 15 residues. CDR1 is SGHTS and CDR2 is YDEGEE in the germline V gene. Trimming shortened V by 6 bases and J by 2 bases, and 15 bases separated the two germline ends. The CDR3 reads CASTRTVWGNQPQHF. In DNA form, the CDR3 reads TGTGCCAGCACCCGGACAGTTTGGGGCAATCAGCCCCAGCATTTT.

This rearrangement joins TRBV28 to TRBJ2-1; 7 bases align to TRBD1. Trimming removed 5 bases from V and 8 bases from J; junction bases left unmatched: 9. This CDR3 has 14 amino acids. Germline CDR1 and CDR2: MDHEN and SYDVKM. CDR3 sequence (DNA): TGTGCCAGCAGTCTCCGGGACAGAGTCGATGAGCAGTTCTTC. This codes for CASSLRDRVDEQFF. The full variable domain, with the rest looked up from reference TRBV28 and TRBJ2-1, is DVKVTQSSRYLVKRTGEKVFLECVQDMDHENMFWYRQDPGLGLRLIYFSYDVKMKEKGDIPEGYSVSREKKERFSLILESASTNQTSMYLCASSLRDRVDEQFFGPGTRLTVL.

The V gene is TRBV6-6, the J gene TRBJ2-7, with 13 bases that match TRBD2. This CDR3 region has 16 residues. Germline loops: CDR1 MNHNY, CDR2 SVGAGI (reference sequence). Unmatched junction bases numbered 7, after V lost 6 bases and J lost 2 bases. CDR3 residues: CASSVYGTSGTYEQYF. DNA of the CDR3: TGTGCCAGCAGCGTCTACGGGACTAGCGGGACCTACGAGCAGTACTTC.

This chain links TRBV19 with TRBJ2-5; 8 bases are shared with TRBD2. TRBJ2-7 explains the end of the DNA better; the J call may be wrong. The CDR3 is 14 residues long. Germline assignment: CDR1 LNHDA and CDR2 SQIVND (reference sequence). The CDR3 region is CASRKRGSEDEQYF. The CDR3 DNA is TGTGCCAGTAGAAAGCGGGGGTCAGAGGACGAGCAGTACTTC.

This clone was picked up a small number of times. This chain uses TRBV7-8 with TRBJ1-5, with D perhaps matching TRBD1 (5 bases). This CDR3 spans 12 amino acids. V dropped 8 bases and J dropped 5 bases, with 10 bases sitting between them. Germline-derived CDR1 and CDR2 are SGHVS and FQNEAQ. CDR3 sequence: CASGGLDQPQHF. CDR3 DNA sequence: TGTGCCAGCGGGGGGTTGGATCAGCCCCAGCATTTT.

V is TRBV28 and J is TRBJ2-6, with no clear D. With 3 bases removed from V and 0 bases from J, the gap between germline ends came to 6 bases. Germline CDR1 is MDHEN and CDR2 is SYDVKM. CDR3 length equals 15 residues. The CDR3 DNA follows: TGTGCCAGCAGTTTGGCGAGCTCTGGGGCCAACGTCCTGACTTTC. Its translation: CASSLASSGANVLTF.

V gene TRBV27 combines with J gene TRBJ1-5; no reliable D call. In germline, CDR1 is MNHEY, CDR2 SMNVEV (reference sequence). The ends were cut back, 0 bases at V and 1 base at J, with 4 bases in the middle. The CDR3 length is 14 residues. CDR3 sequence reads: CASSLSWSNQPQHF. Written as DNA, the CDR3 is TGTGCCAGCAGTTTATCGTGGAGCAATCAGCCCCAGCATTTT.

The rearrangement uses TRBV28 and TRBJ2-7, with TRBD1 matching 8 bases. Germline V gene lookup returns CDR1 MDHEN and CDR2 SYDVKM. The length of the CDR3 is 15 residues. J lost 1 base, V lost 4 bases, and 6 bases had no gene match. CDR3 sequence (DNA): TGTGCCAGCAGTTCCCCCCAGGGGGCTTCCTACGAGCAGTACTTC. Encoded protein: CASSSPQGASYEQYF. The full variable domain, with the rest looked up from reference TRBV28 and TRBJ2-7, is DVKVTQSSRYLVKRTGEKVFLECVQDMDHENMFWYRQDPGLGLRLIYFSYDVKMKEKGDIPEGYSVSREKKERFSLILESASTNQTSMYLCASSSPQGASYEQYFGPGTRLTVT.

The rearrangement joins TRBV19 to TRBJ2-1; 11 positions agree with TRBD2. The CDR3 has 16 residues. Germline CDR1 is LNHDA and CDR2 is SQIVND (reference sequence). V shed 4 bases and J 5 bases; nucleotides not matched to a gene: 7. The chain's CDR3 is CASSKKTSGTNNEQFF. The CDR3 DNA follows: TGTGCCAGTAGTAAAAAGACTAGCGGGACGAACAATGAGCAGTTCTTC.

V and J are TRBV5-1 and TRBJ2-2; 10 bases map to TRBD2. The trim removed 3 bases at V and 5 bases at J, leaving 7 bases unmatched. The CDR3 runs to 16 residues. Germline CDR1 is SGHRS and CDR2 is YFSETQ. The CDR3 region is CASSSTGTSVTGELFF. The CDR3 region has the DNA TGCGCCAGCAGCTCAACCGGGACTAGCGTTACCGGGGAGCTGTTTTTT.

V usage is TRBV2 and J usage is TRBJ2-7, with 8 bases that match TRBD1. This CDR3 has 14 residues. Germline V gene sequence: CDR1 SNHLY, CDR2 FYNNEI. V dropped 5 bases and J dropped 0; count of bases not matched to a gene: 3. CDR3 nucleotides: TGTGCCAGCAGTATCGGACAGGGCTCCTACGAGCAGTACTTC. Translation gives CASSIGQGSYEQYF. Complete variable domain (other parts from reference TRBV2 and TRBJ2-7): EPEVTQTPSHQVTQMGQEVILRCVPISNHLYFYWYRQILGQKVEFLVSFYNNEISEKSEIFDDQFSVERPDGSNFTLKIRSTKLEDSAMYFCASSIGQGSYEQYFGPGTRLTVT.

The genes are TRBV7-3 and TRBJ2-2; 7 bases map to TRBD1. Germline lookup yields CDR1 SGHTA and CDR2 FQGTGA. The V and J ends lost 4 bases and 2 bases, in that order; junction bases with no gene match: 4. The CDR3 has 15 residues. CDR3 loop: CASSSHRGNTGELFF. The CDR3 nucleotides are TGTGCCAGCAGCTCGCACAGGGGAAACACCGGGGAGCTGTTTTTT.

V is TRBV12-2 and J is TRBJ2-7; the table assigns TRBD2, which was not confirmed against the DNA. TRBV12-2 is reported as a pseudogene. The CDR3 is 16 amino acids. CDR3 bases: TGTGCAAGTCGCATCCCAGCGGGACTAGCTCTCACGAAGCAGTACTTC. Its protein product is CASRIPAGLALTKQYF.

This rearrangement joins TRBV6-6 to TRBJ2-6; possible D gene TRBD1, 6 bases. Per the germline V gene, CDR1 is MNHNY and CDR2 is SVGAGI (reference sequence). The CDR3 is 15 residues long. V was cut by 2 bases and J by 1 base, with 6 bases left in between. The CDR3 loop is CASSYGQSGANVLTF. CDR3 DNA: TGTGCCAGCAGTTACGGACAGTCTGGGGCCAACGTCCTGACTTTC.